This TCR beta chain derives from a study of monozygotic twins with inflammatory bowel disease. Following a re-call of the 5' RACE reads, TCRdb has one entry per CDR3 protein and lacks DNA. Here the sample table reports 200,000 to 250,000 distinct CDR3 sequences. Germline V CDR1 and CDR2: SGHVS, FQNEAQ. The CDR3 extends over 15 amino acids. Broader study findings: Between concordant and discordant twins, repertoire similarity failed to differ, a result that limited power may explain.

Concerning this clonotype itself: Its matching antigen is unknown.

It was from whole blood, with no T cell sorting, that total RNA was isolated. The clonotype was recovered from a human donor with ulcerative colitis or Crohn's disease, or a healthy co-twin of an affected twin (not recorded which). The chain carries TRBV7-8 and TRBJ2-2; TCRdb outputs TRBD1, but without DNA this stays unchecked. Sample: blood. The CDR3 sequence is CASGWDRESTGELFF.